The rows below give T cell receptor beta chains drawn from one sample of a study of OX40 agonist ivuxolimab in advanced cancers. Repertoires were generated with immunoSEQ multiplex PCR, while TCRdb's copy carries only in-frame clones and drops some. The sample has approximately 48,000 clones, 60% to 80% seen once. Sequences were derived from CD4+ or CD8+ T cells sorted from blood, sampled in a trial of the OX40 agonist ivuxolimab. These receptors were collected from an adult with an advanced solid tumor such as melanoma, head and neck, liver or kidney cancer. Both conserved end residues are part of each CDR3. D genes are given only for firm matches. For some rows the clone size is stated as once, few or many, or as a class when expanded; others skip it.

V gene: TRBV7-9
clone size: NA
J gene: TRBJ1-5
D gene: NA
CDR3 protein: CASSSPGGHQPQHF
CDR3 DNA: TGTGCCAGCAGCTCCCCGGGAGGGCATCAGCCCCAGCATTTT

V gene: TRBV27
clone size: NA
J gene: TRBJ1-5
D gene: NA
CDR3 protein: CASRGPNQPQHF
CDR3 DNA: TGTGCCAGCAGGGGTCCTAATCAGCCCCAGCATTTT

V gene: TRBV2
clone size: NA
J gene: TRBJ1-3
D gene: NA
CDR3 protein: CASSIGYGNTIYF
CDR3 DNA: TGTGCCAGTTCGATTGGTTACGGAAACACCATATATTTT

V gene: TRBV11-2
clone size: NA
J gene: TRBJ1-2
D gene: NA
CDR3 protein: CASSYDTFLYYGYTF
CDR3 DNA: TGTGCCAGCAGCTATGACACCTTCCTTTACTATGGCTACACCTTC

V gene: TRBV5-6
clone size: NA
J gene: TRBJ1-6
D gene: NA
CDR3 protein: CASSAAGLEYNSPLHF
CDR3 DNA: TGTGCCAGCAGCGCGGCGGGACTGGAATATAATTCACCCCTCCACTTT

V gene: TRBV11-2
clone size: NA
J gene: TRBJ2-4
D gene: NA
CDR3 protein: CASSSRAAIAKNIQYF
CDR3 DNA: TGTGCCAGCAGCTCCAGGGCCGCCATAGCCAAAAACATTCAGTACTTC

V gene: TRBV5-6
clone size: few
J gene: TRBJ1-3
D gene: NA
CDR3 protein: CASSLLAVYGGNTIYF
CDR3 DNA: TGTGCCAGCAGCTTGCTGGCAGTCTATGGCGGAAACACCATATATTTT

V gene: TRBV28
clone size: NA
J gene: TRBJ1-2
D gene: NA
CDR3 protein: CASSLKANYGYTF
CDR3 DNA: TGTGCCAGCAGTTTAAAAGCTAACTATGGCTACACCTTC

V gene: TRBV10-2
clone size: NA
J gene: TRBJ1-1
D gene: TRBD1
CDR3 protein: CASRDRGNTEAFF
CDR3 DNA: TGCGCCAGCAGGGACAGGGGGAACACTGAAGCTTTCTTT

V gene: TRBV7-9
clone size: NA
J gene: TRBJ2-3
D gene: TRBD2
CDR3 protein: CASSSGLAGATDTQYF
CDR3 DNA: TGTGCCAGCAGCTCAGGACTAGCGGGAGCGACAGATACGCAGTATTTT

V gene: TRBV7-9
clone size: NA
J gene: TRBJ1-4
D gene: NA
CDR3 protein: CASSLQDPEKLFF
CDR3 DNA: TGTGCCAGCAGCTTACAGGACCCTGAAAAACTGTTTTTT

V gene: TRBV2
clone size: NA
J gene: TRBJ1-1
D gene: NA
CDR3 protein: CASSEGRVNTEAFF
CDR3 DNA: TGTGCCAGCAGTGAGGGCAGGGTGAACACTGAAGCTTTCTTT

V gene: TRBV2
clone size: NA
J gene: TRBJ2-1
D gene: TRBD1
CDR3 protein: CASSPDRGHLNEQFF
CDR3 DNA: TGTGCCAGCAGTCCTGACAGGGGGCACTTGAATGAGCAGTTCTTC

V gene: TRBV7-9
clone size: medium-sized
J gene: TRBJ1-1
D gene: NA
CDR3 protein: CASSLLGLNTEAFF
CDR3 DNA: TGTGCCAGCAGCTTATTAGGTCTGAACACTGAAGCTTTCTTT

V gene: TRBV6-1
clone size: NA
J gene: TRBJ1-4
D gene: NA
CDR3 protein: CASSDIGGPSNEKLFF
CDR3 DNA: TGTGCCAGCAGTGACATAGGGGGGCCGTCTAATGAAAAACTGTTTTTT